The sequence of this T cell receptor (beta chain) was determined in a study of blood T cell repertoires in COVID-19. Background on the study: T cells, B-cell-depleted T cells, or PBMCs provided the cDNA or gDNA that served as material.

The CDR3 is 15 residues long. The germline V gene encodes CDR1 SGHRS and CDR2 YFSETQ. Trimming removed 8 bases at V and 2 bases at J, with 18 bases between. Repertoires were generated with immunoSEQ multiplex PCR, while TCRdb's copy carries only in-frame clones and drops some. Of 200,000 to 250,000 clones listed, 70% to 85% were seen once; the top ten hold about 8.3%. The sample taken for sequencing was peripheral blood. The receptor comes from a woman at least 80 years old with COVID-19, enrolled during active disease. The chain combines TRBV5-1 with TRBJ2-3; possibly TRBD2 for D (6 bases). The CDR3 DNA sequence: TGCGCCAGTCGTGGGCTAGCGAGGGACACAGATACGCAGTATTTT. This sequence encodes CASRGLARDTDTQYF. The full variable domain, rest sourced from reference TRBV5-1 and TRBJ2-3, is KAGVTQTPRYLIKTRGQQVTLSCSPISGHRSVSWYQQTPGQGLQFLFEYFSETQRNKGNFPGRFSGRQFSNSRSEMNVSTLELGDSALYLCASRGLARDTDTQYFGPGTRLTVL.